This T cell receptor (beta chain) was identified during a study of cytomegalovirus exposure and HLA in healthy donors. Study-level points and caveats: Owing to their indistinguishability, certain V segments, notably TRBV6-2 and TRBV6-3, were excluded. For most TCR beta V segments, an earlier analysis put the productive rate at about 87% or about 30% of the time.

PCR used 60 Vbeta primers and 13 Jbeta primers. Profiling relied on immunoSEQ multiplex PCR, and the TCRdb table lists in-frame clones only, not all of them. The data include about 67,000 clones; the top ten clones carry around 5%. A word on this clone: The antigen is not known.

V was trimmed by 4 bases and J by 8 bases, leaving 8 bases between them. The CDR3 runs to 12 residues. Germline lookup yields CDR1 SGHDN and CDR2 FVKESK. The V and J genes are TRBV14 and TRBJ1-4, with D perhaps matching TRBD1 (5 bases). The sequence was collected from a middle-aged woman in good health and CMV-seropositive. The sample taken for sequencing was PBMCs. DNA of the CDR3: TGTGCCAGCAGCCGGACAACCGAAAAACTGTTTTTT. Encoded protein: CASSRTTEKLFF.